The present T cell receptor (beta chain) was sequenced within a study of T cells in Graves' hyperthyroidism and ophthalmopathy. Ophthalmopathy in the patients scored at least 3 on Clinical Activity Score and at least 4 on NOSPECS grade, lasting under 3 months. On this clonotype itself: As yet, its antigen is unknown.

Germline lookup yields CDR1 DFQATT and CDR2 SNEGSKA (reference sequence). The length of the CDR3 is 14 residues. V lost 6 bases and J lost 8, with 22 bases in between. The study's findings and limits: Ophthalmopathy was identified by the model a median approximately 6.9 months ahead of onset. Researchers found most expanded thyroid clonotypes above 0.001 in blood as well.

The source material, RNA transcripts, was used to amplify TCR beta CDR3 regions. The HTBI primer set was used in a first-round RT-PCR of the TCR CDR3. A single record per CDR3 protein comes from TCRdb applying MiXCR to the multiplex PCR reads. The table shows some 490,000 distinct CDR3 sequences, with 20% to 25% occurring only once. The sequenced sample consisted of blood. This clonotype originated in an older woman with Graves' ophthalmopathy. The chain is built from TRBV20-1 and TRBJ2-5; D might be TRBD1 (7 bases). The CDR3 spells CSADAGQSIDTQYF. The CDR3 DNA follows: TGCAGTGCCGACGCGGGACAGTCGATAGATACCCAGTACTTC.